One sample yielded the 28 T cell receptor beta chains listed below, sequenced in a study of response to subunit inactivated influenza vaccine. TCRdb reprocessed the RT-PCR reads with MiXCR, giving one entry per CDR3 protein. The sample carries hundreds of thousands of distinct CDR3 sequences, around 25% recorded once. The sequencing here drew on CD4+ T cells sorted from PBMCs, taken roughly 5 days after vaccination. These receptors originate from a man in his fifties who received an inactivated influenza vaccine.

The chain combines TRBV5-4 with TRBJ2-2; TRBD2 matches at 13 bases. The germline gives CDR1 SGHNT, CDR2 YYREEE (reference sequence). CDR3 length: 17 residues. V was clipped by 3 bases and J by 1 base; unmatched bases: 3. The CDR3 DNA sequence: TGTGCCAGCAGCTCTGGGACTAGCGGGATGAACACCGGGGAGCTGTTTTTT. Amino acids: CASSSGTSGMNTGELFF. Looking up the rest from reference TRBV5-4 and TRBJ2-2 gives the full variable domain: ETGVTQSPTHLIKTRGQQVTLRCSSQSGHNTVSWYQQALGQGPQFIFQYYREEENGRGNFPPRFSGLQFPNYSSELNVNALELDDSALYLCASSSGTSGMNTGELFFGEGSRLTVL.

The rearrangement links TRBV5-1 to TRBJ2-7, with 7 bases that match TRBD1. J lost 3 bases, V lost 4 bases, and 4 bases had no gene match. The CDR3 runs 13 residues. The germline V gene encodes CDR1 SGHRS and CDR2 YFSETQ. Written as DNA, the CDR3 is TGCGCCAGCAGCACCCGGACAGGCTACGAGCAGTACTTC. This sequence encodes CASSTRTGYEQYF. The full variable domain, completed using reference TRBV5-1 and TRBJ2-7, is KAGVTQTPRYLIKTRGQQVTLSCSPISGHRSVSWYQQTPGQGLQFLFEYFSETQRNKGNFPGRFSGRQFSNSRSEMNVSTLELGDSALYLCASSTRTGYEQYFGPGTRLTVT.

On this clonotype: Just one base apart from a much larger clone, this may be a read error. V and J are TRBV6-6 and TRBJ2-7; TRBD2 matches 8 bases. Looked up from germline, CDR1 is MNHNY and CDR2 is SVGAGI (reference sequence). V gave up 5 bases and J gave up 6 bases; unmatched junction bases: 6. The length of the CDR3 is 13 residues. The CDR3 spells CASSPGLACEQYF. CDR3 DNA sequence: TGTGCCAGCAGTCCCGGACTAGCCTGCGAGCAGTACTTC.

The chain links TRBV20-1 to TRBJ2-5, with 7 bases aligning to TRBD1. V trimming: 3 bases; J trimming: 11 bases; junction bases outside the gene matches: 12. Germline CDR1 reads DFQATT; CDR2 reads SNEGSKA (reference sequence). The CDR3 is 13 residues long. The CDR3 DNA reads TGCAGTGCTAGGAAGAACAGGGGTTTTCCTCAGTACTTC. Its protein is CSARKNRGFPQYF.

CDR3 nucleotides: TGCAGTGCTAGAGATCACCGCGCGTACGGTGAGCAGTTCTTC. Amino acids: CSARDHRAYGEQFF. The chain joins TRBV20-1 to TRBJ2-1; D not resolved. The V end lost 0 bases, the J end lost 9 bases, and 15 bases lay between the germline ends. The CDR3 length is 14 residues. CDR1 DFQATT and CDR2 SNEGSKA come from the germline V gene (reference sequence).

The chain carries TRBV18 and TRBJ2-3; perhaps TRBD2 as D (7 bases). CDR3 length: 16 residues. CDR1 KGHSH and CDR2 LQKENI come from the germline V gene. Trimming took off 2 bases at V and 4 bases at J, with 16 bases between the two ends. CDR3 residues: CASSPFSGGASDTQYF. The CDR3 coding sequence is TGTGCCAGCTCACCATTTTCGGGGGGCGCTTCAGATACGCAGTATTTT.

The rearrangement links TRBV7-6 to TRBJ2-5; 8 bases match TRBD2. There are 14 residues in the CDR3. Per germline, CDR1 SGHVS and CDR2 FNYEAQ. V shed 2 bases and J 3 bases; nucleotides not matched to a gene: 2. The CDR3 DNA sequence: TGTGCCAGCAGCTTACAAGCGGGAGAAGAGACCCAGTACTTC. Translation gives CASSLQAGEETQYF.

This clonotype was seen more than once but under ten times. The chain is built from TRBV6-5 and TRBJ2-7, with 7 bases identical to TRBD1. Per the germline V gene, CDR1 is MNHEY and CDR2 is SVGAGI. The CDR3 spans 15 residues. J lost 3 bases, V lost 1 base, and 6 bases had no gene match. CDR3 protein: CASSYYTGARYEQYF. CDR3 DNA: TGTGCCAGCAGTTACTATACAGGGGCCCGCTACGAGCAGTACTTC.

The chain links TRBV20-1 to TRBJ1-2; TRBD1 agrees at 9 bases. V was pared by 1 base and J by 7 bases, with 4 bases of the junction left unmatched. The CDR3 loop spans 13 amino acids. In germline, CDR1 is DFQATT, CDR2 SNEGSKA (reference sequence). This CDR3 reads CSARVGQGVGYTF. In DNA form, the CDR3 reads TGCAGTGCTAGAGTGGGACAGGGTGTTGGCTACACCTTC.

This chain links TRBV6-2 or TRBV6-3 with TRBJ2-3, with D uncertain. Germline V CDR1 and CDR2: MNHEY, SVGEGT. The CDR3 is made up of 15 amino acids. V was trimmed by 6 bases and J by 6 bases, leaving 19 bases between them. As DNA, the CDR3 is TGTGCCAGCAGAGACGTACCGGGCCTGTACGATACGCAGTATTTT. This sequence encodes CASRDVPGLYDTQYF.

The chain carries TRBV12-3 or TRBV12-4 and TRBJ1-1; D unclear. The CDR3 is 14 residues long. V shed 5 bases and J shed 2 bases, with 12 bases lying between them. CDR3 protein: CASSPLKPNTEAFF. CDR3 nucleotides: TGTGCCAGCAGTCCCTTAAAACCTAACACTGAAGCTTTCTTT.

The chain is built from TRBV6-1 and TRBJ2-5; TRBD1 agrees at 7 bases. V lost 6 bases, J lost 4 bases, and 8 bases stayed unmatched. Germline-derived CDR1 and CDR2 are MNHNS and SASEGT. The CDR3 totals 14 residues. CDR3 sequence: CASRRGPRPETQYF. In nucleotides, the CDR3 is TGTGCCAGCAGAAGGGGGCCTCGGCCAGAGACCCAGTACTTC.

At least ten counts were recorded for this clonotype. CDR3 coding DNA: TGTGCCAGCAAGAAATCCGGGACAGGGAACACTGAAGCTTTCTTT. This sequence encodes CASKKSGTGNTEAFF. This chain connects TRBV6-1 to TRBJ1-1, with 8 bases matching TRBD1. The germline V gene has CDR1 MNHNS and CDR2 SASEGT. With 7 bases clipped from V and 1 base from J, the junction kept 8 bases outside the gene matches. The CDR3 totals 15 residues.

This chain joins TRBV7-9 and TRBJ2-3, with D tentatively TRBD2 (5 bases). The CDR3 runs 15 residues. V was clipped by 5 bases and J by 0 bases, with 12 bases between them. Germline V gives CDR1 SEHNR, CDR2 FQNEAQ (reference sequence). The CDR3 sequence is CASSNPSGSTDTQYF. CDR3 DNA sequence: TGTGCCAGCAGCAACCCATCGGGGAGCACAGATACGCAGTATTTT. The entire variable domain, with the rest obtained from reference TRBV7-9 and TRBJ2-3, is as follows: DTGVSQNPRHKITKRGQNVTFRCDPISEHNRLYWYRQTLGQGPEFLTYFQNEAQLEKSRLLSDRFSAERPKGSFSTLEIQRTEQGDSAMYLCASSNPSGSTDTQYFGPGTRLTVL.

The V and J genes are TRBV7-2 and TRBJ2-2; a weak D match, TRBD1 (6 bases). Germline CDR1 and CDR2: SGHTA and FQGNSA. V was shortened by 1 base and J by 7 bases, with 13 bases between the two germline ends. The CDR3 consists of 15 residues. For the CDR3, the DNA is TGTGCCAGCAGCTTAGTGGCAACAGGGTTCGGGGAGCTGTTTTTT. Its protein product is CASSLVATGFGELFF.

This clonotype was seen a few times. The V gene is TRBV5-1, the J gene TRBJ2-1; a possible D gene is TRBD1 (6 bases). V was trimmed by 4 bases and J by 6 bases, leaving 11 bases between them. Per the germline V gene, CDR1 is SGHRS and CDR2 is YFSETQ. The CDR3 loop spans 13 amino acids. In nucleotides, the CDR3 is TGCGCCAGCAGCATGGACAGTGGCAATGAGCAGTTCTTC. Its protein product is CASSMDSGNEQFF.

The genes are TRBV12-3 or TRBV12-4 and TRBJ1-5; no firm D call. V was cut by 1 base and J by 7 bases, with 11 bases left in between. This CDR3 is 14 amino acids long. The CDR3 sequence: CASSLGAGNQPQHF. The CDR3 bases are TGTGCCAGCAGTTTAGGGGCGGGAAACCAGCCCCAGCATTTT.

The chain uses TRBV5-1 and TRBJ2-1; possibly TRBD2 for D (6 bases). Between the trimmed V and J ends, which lost 3 bases and 3 bases, there was a span of 16 bases. This CDR3 spans 16 amino acids. CDR1 is SGHRS, CDR2 YFSETQ, per germline. CDR3 sequence reads: CASSWRGQEGYNEQFF. The CDR3, as DNA: TGCGCCAGCAGCTGGAGGGGCCAGGAGGGCTACAATGAGCAGTTCTTC.

This clonotype has just a few counts. The J gene is TRBJ1-1, the V gene TRBV20-1; no definite D call. The V end was cut by 3 bases, the J end by 3 bases, with 8 bases between. Germline lookup yields CDR1 DFQATT and CDR2 SNEGSKA (reference sequence). The CDR3 covers 12 residues. CDR3 in amino acids: CSASRLDTEAFF. In nucleotides, the CDR3 is TGCAGTGCTAGTCGGTTGGACACTGAAGCTTTCTTT.

The rearrangement links TRBV4-3 to TRBJ1-2, with TRBD1 as a possible D gene (5 bases). The CDR3 has 12 residues. Trimming pared 3 bases from V and 5 bases from J, leaving 7 bases between. CDR1 is LGHNA, CDR2 YSLEER, per germline. CDR3: CASSQQGYGYTF. The CDR3 DNA reads as TGCGCCAGCAGCCAGCAGGGTTATGGCTACACCTTC.

The genes are TRBV5-1 and TRBJ1-2; D uncertain. Germline loops: CDR1 SGHRS, CDR2 YFSETQ. Trimming removed 4 bases at V and 4 bases at J, with 11 bases between. The CDR3 loop spans 13 amino acids. The chain's CDR3 is CASSADGFYGYTF. The CDR3 nucleotides read TGCGCCAGCAGCGCGGACGGGTTCTATGGCTACACCTTC.

The chain has TRBV5-1 and TRBJ2-5; perhaps TRBD2 as D (6 bases). V lost 4 bases and J lost 1, with 20 bases in between. Germline CDR1 SGHRS, CDR2 YFSETQ. This CDR3 is built from 17 residues. The CDR3 loop reads CASSAEVAASFQETQYF. Here the CDR3 DNA reads TGCGCCAGCAGCGCTGAAGTAGCGGCCAGTTTCCAAGAGACCCAGTACTTC. Full variable domain (remainder filled in from reference TRBV5-1 and TRBJ2-5): KAGVTQTPRYLIKTRGQQVTLSCSPISGHRSVSWYQQTPGQGLQFLFEYFSETQRNKGNFPGRFSGRQFSNSRSEMNVSTLELGDSALYLCASSAEVAASFQETQYFGPGTRLLVL.

This clonotype was seen more than once but under ten times. The chain employs TRBV6-2 or TRBV6-3 and TRBJ2-7, with TRBD1 matching 9 bases. The CDR3 consists of 15 residues. Germline loops: CDR1 MNHEY, CDR2 SVGEGT. With V trimmed by 1 base and J by 5 bases, 6 bases remained unmatched. The CDR3 region is CASSYLQGAIHEQYF. The CDR3 DNA is TGTGCCAGCAGTTACTTACAGGGGGCAATCCACGAGCAGTACTTC.

This clonotype was seen more than once but under ten times. The rearrangement links TRBV6-1 to TRBJ2-5, with 7 bases identical to TRBD1. This CDR3 region has 13 residues. Germline trimming cut 6 bases from V and 2 bases from J; bases unmatched to any gene: 3. Germline lookup yields CDR1 MNHNS and CDR2 SASEGT. The CDR3 region has the DNA TGTGCCAGCAGAACAGGGGTTCAAGAGACCCAGTACTTC. Translation: CASRTGVQETQYF.

The chain employs TRBV18 and TRBJ1-5; D gene uncertain. V lost 1 base to trimming and J lost 4 bases, with 8 bases between them. Looked up from germline, CDR1 is KGHSH and CDR2 is LQKENI. There are 14 residues in the CDR3. The CDR3 region is CASSPQGWNQPQHF. For the CDR3, the DNA is TGTGCCAGCTCACCACAGGGTTGGAATCAGCCCCAGCATTTT.

This clonotype was found a few times. The chain carries TRBV20-1 and TRBJ2-3; D possibly matches TRBD1 or TRBD2 (5 bases each). The CDR3 consists of 15 residues. Germline loops: CDR1 DFQATT, CDR2 SNEGSKA (reference sequence). V was trimmed by 1 base and J by 3 bases, leaving 14 bases between them. The CDR3: CSARGGSWRTDTQYF. The DNA for the CDR3 is TGCAGTGCTAGAGGGGGGTCCTGGAGGACAGATACGCAGTATTTT.

This chain links TRBV2 with TRBJ2-3; no reliable D call. Germline V lookup: CDR1 SNHLY, CDR2 FYNNEI. V shed 5 bases and J shed 2 bases, with 11 bases lying between them. The CDR3 length is 14 residues. The CDR3 protein is CASSRTDNTDTQYF. In DNA, the CDR3 is TGTGCCAGCAGTCGCACAGACAACACAGATACGCAGTATTTT. Full variable domain (outside the CDR3, taken from reference TRBV2 and TRBJ2-3): EPEVTQTPSHQVTQMGQEVILRCVPISNHLYFYWYRQILGQKVEFLVSFYNNEISEKSEIFDDQFSVERPDGSNFTLKIRSTKLEDSAMYFCASSRTDNTDTQYFGPGTRLTVL.

This sequence joins TRBV20-1 and TRBJ2-2; D call uncertain. The V and J ends lost 7 bases and 0 bases respectively, with 9 bases between them. Per germline, CDR1 DFQATT and CDR2 SNEGSKA (reference sequence). The CDR3 has 13 residues. CDR3 region: CSVVNPNTGELFF. CDR3 DNA: TGCAGTGTTGTGAACCCGAACACCGGGGAGCTGTTTTTT.